The sequence of this T cell receptor beta chain was determined in a study of blood T cells in healthy people across ages. Overall study findings and caveats: Since the PBMCs were unsorted, naive and antigen-experienced cells could not be conclusively compared. Higher diversity, along with more naive CD4+ cells, distinguished long-lived donors from aged donors.

The donors, all healthy, were Caucasians living in Russia, aged roughly 6 to 100. Next came a second PCR, run for roughly 6 to 11 cycles, which used a sample-barcoded 5' primer along with a J-beta primer mix. Unique molecular identifiers of 12 random nucleotides labeled each cDNA. MiXCR, run by TCRdb on the 5' RACE reads, gives a single entry per CDR3 protein. The sample includes some 1.5 million distinct CDR3 sequences, around 40% seen only once; the top ten take around 4%. Trimming cost V 3 bases and J 1 base; bases outside gene matches: 5. In germline, CDR1 is SGDLS, CDR2 YYNGEE. CDR3 length: 18 amino acids. This clonotype was observed a few times. The target antigen is unknown.

The TCR comes from a woman aged 18-29 years in good health. The chain recombines TRBV9 with TRBJ2-3; 16 bases map to TRBD2. Sequences were obtained from blood. The CDR3, as DNA: TGTGCCAGCAGCGCAGGGACTAGCGGGGGGGGTGGCACAGATACGCAGTATTTT. It specifies CASSAGTSGGGGTDTQYF. The whole variable domain, remainder taken from reference TRBV9 and TRBJ2-3, is DSGVTQTPKHLITATGQRVTLRCSPRSGDLSVYWYQQSLDQGLQFLIQYYNGEERAKGNILERFSAQQFPDLHSELNLSSLELGDSALYFCASSAGTSGGGGTDTQYFGPGTRLTVL.